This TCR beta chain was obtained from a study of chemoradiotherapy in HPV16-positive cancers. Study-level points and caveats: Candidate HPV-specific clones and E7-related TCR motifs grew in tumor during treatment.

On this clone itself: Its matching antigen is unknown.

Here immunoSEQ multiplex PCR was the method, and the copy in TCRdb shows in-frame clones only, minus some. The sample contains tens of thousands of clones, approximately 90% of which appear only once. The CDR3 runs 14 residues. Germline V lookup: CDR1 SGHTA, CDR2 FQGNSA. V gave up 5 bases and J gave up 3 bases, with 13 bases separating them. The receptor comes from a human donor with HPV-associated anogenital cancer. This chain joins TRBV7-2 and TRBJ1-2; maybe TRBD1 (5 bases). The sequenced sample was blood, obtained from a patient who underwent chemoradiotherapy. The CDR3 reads CASSPYRGDYGYTF. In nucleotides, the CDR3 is TGTGCCAGCAGCCCGTACCGAGGGGACTATGGCTACACCTTC.